This T cell receptor beta chain was recorded in a study of T-cell memory formation after mild COVID-19. Study-level background: Largely, the TCR clusters proved donor specific. Study results and caveats: A subset of responding clones appeared in pre-infection memory, suggesting cross-reactive memory joined. Clones which contracted sat mainly in CM and EM if CD4+, and in EMRA if CD8+.

This CDR3 has 18 amino acids. Germline CDR1 reads MGHDK; CDR2 reads SYGVNS. V lost 7 bases, J lost 0 bases, and 23 bases lay in between. Comment on this clonotype: Its antigen is unknown.

From 5'RACE with constant-segment primers came TCR alpha and TCR beta cDNA libraries that carried sample barcodes and UMIs. TCRdb re-derived calls from the 5' RACE reads in MiXCR, one entry per CDR3 protein. The data hold roughly 80,000 distinct CDR3 sequences, with around 27% observed a single time. This chain connects TRBV25-1 to TRBJ2-3, with a weak D call TRBD2 (7 bases). This sequence originates from a man aged 18 to 30 who had mild COVID-19 (a few samples of this study predate the infection). Cell type and time point are not known. The sample consisted of PBMCs or a T cell subset sorted from them (not recorded which). Here the CDR3 DNA reads TGTGCCAGCACCCCGGGGGCCCGACTAGCCGAAAGCACAGATACGCAGTATTTT. It yields the protein CASTPGARLAESTDTQYF.